The 27 T cell receptor beta chains listed next were all sequenced from one sample in a study of blood T cell repertoires in COVID-19. Assay used: immunoSEQ multiplex PCR; TCRdb lists only in-frame clones, some missing. The data hold over 150,000 clones, with about 87% observed a single time. Sequencing input: peripheral blood. All receptors derive from a woman in her 70s with COVID-19, enrolled during active disease.

V gene TRBV2 combines with J gene TRBJ1-1, with 8 bases that match TRBD1. The CDR3 extends over 16 amino acids. The junction had 12 bases not matched to a gene; V was cut back by 5 bases and J by 4 bases. Germline CDR1 and CDR2: SNHLY and FYNNEI. CDR3 in amino acids: CASSPTPRGQGTEAFF. The CDR3, as DNA: TGTGCCAGCAGTCCCACCCCCAGGGGGCAGGGCACTGAAGCTTTCTTT.

This chain links TRBV19 with TRBJ2-1, with D possibly TRBD2 on 6 matching bases. Looked up from germline, CDR1 is LNHDA and CDR2 is SQIVND (reference sequence). V shed 2 bases and J shed 8 bases, with 10 bases lying between them. The CDR3 spans 13 residues. The CDR3: CASSIISGDEQFF. The CDR3 bases are TGTGCCAGTAGTATAATCTCGGGGGATGAGCAGTTCTTC.

The chain couples TRBV19 to TRBJ2-5, with TRBD2 identical over 15 bases. J lost 2 bases, V lost 5 bases, and 3 bases had no gene match. The length of the CDR3 is 16 residues. CDR1 and CDR2 (germline): LNHDA, SQIVND (reference sequence). The CDR3 bases are TGTGCCAGTAGTCCGGGACTAGCGGGGGGACAAGAGACCCAGTACTTC. It specifies CASSPGLAGGQETQYF.

The CDR3: CATRSVGPNTGELFF. Written as DNA, the CDR3 is TGTGCCACCAGATCAGTGGGCCCAAACACCGGGGAGCTGTTTTTT. The J gene is TRBJ2-2, the V gene TRBV24-1; no clear D. Germline V gene sequence: CDR1 KGHDR, CDR2 SFDVKD. The CDR3 contains 15 residues. V was clipped by 7 bases and J by 2 bases, with 13 bases between them.

This clone was counted a few times. The genes are TRBV15 and TRBJ1-6; TRBD1 is a possible D gene (5 bases). Per the germline V gene, CDR1 is LNHNV and CDR2 is YYDKDF (reference sequence). V was cut by 3 bases and J by 8 bases, with 8 bases left in between. The CDR3 length is 13 residues. CDR3 bases: TGTGCCACCAGCAGGGGGGGGGATTCACCCCTCCACTTT. As protein: CATSRGGDSPLHF.

This sequence joins TRBV3-1 (or the pseudogene TRBV3-2) and TRBJ1-2; TRBD1 matches at 9 bases. Per germline, CDR1 LGHDT and CDR2 YNNKEL (reference sequence). V trimming: 2 bases; J trimming: 7 bases; junction bases outside the gene matches: 11. The CDR3 has 16 amino acids. The CDR3: CASSQIRDRAPGGYTF. DNA for the CDR3: TGTGCCAGCAGCCAAATCCGGGACAGGGCCCCAGGTGGCTACACCTTC.

This clone was found once. CDR3 protein: CASTMTPTMNTEAFF. The CDR3 nucleotides are TGTGCCAGCACTATGACTCCAACAATGAACACTGAAGCTTTCTTT. The chain links TRBV7-2 to TRBJ1-1, with no clear D. The CDR3 contains 15 residues. CDR1 SGHTA and CDR2 FQGNSA come from the germline V gene. Trimming took 7 bases from V and 0 from J, leaving 15 bases between them.

V gene TRBV11-2 combines with J gene TRBJ1-1; D is ambiguous. CDR3 length equals 12 residues. Germline V gene sequence: CDR1 SGHAT, CDR2 FQNNGV. Trimming left V 5 bases short and J 11 bases short, with 15 bases between. The chain's CDR3 is CASSESRVGAFF. The CDR3 nucleotides are TGTGCCAGCAGCGAGTCACGGGTTGGGGCTTTCTTT.

This sequence joins TRBV5-1 and TRBJ2-7; tentative D call: TRBD1 (5 bases). Germline assignment: CDR1 SGHRS and CDR2 YFSETQ. The CDR3 is 15 residues long. Deletions cut 7 bases from V and 2 bases from J, with 19 bases between. The CDR3 here is CASRRDSAQTYEQYF. CDR3 nucleotide sequence: TGCGCCAGCCGCCGCGACAGTGCCCAGACCTACGAGCAGTACTTC.

This chain joins TRBV10-3 and TRBJ2-1; TRBD1 matches at 11 bases. Per the germline V gene, CDR1 is ENHRY and CDR2 is SYGVKD. The CDR3 totals 15 residues. Trimming cost V 6 bases and J 1 base; bases outside gene matches: 2. CDR3 sequence: CAIRGTGGSYNEQFF. Here the CDR3 DNA reads TGTGCCATCAGGGGGACAGGGGGTTCCTACAATGAGCAGTTCTTC.

The chain has TRBV3-1 (or the pseudogene TRBV3-2) and TRBJ2-7, with 9 nucleotides matching TRBD1. Germline CDR1 is LGHDT and CDR2 is YNNKEL (reference sequence). This CDR3 is 13 amino acids long. V shed 10 bases and J 3 bases; nucleotides not matched to a gene: 7. In DNA form, the CDR3 reads TGTGCCATAGGGACAGGGAAGGGCTACGAGCAGTACTTC. Translated, it gives CAIGTGKGYEQYF.

This sequence joins TRBV5-1 and TRBJ2-7; possible D gene TRBD1, 7 bases. The CDR3 runs to 15 residues. Germline V CDR1 and CDR2: SGHRS, YFSETQ. Between the trimmed V and J ends, which lost 4 bases and 6 bases, there was a span of 20 bases. Written as DNA, the CDR3 is TGCGCCAGCAGCCCTATGACAGGGAGTAGCGGCGAGCAGTACTTC. Its translation is CASSPMTGSSGEQYF.

The chain combines TRBV28 with TRBJ2-3; 10 nucleotides align to TRBD2. CDR1 is MDHEN, CDR2 SYDVKM, per germline. The CDR3 is made up of 15 amino acids. Trimming removed 3 bases from V and 5 bases from J; junction bases left unmatched: 5. The CDR3 region has the DNA TGTGCCAGCAGTTTCCAGCGGGGGGGCAGAGATACGCAGTATTTT. Protein sequence: CASSFQRGGRDTQYF.

The chain's CDR3 is CASSRDRINTEAFF. The CDR3 DNA reads as TGTGCCAGTAGTCGTGACAGGATAAACACTGAAGCTTTCTTT. V usage is TRBV19 and J usage is TRBJ1-1; D possibly corresponds to TRBD1 (6 bases). Germline CDR1 LNHDA, CDR2 SQIVND (reference sequence). The CDR3 length is 14 residues. Between the trimmed V and J ends, which lost 5 bases and 2 bases, there was a span of 12 bases. The full variable domain, in which reference TRBV19 and TRBJ1-1 provide the parts outside the CDR3, is DGGITQSPKYLFRKEGQNVTLSCEQNLNHDAMYWYRQDPGQGLRLIYYSQIVNDFQKGDIAEGYSVSREKKESFPLTVTSAQKNPTAFYLCASSRDRINTEAFFGQGTRLTVV.

The V gene is TRBV25-1, the J gene TRBJ2-5, with D hard to call. V lost 7 bases, J lost 4 bases, and 19 bases lay in between. CDR3 length: 15 amino acids. The germline V gene encodes CDR1 MGHDK and CDR2 SYGVNS. CDR3 amino acids: CASTLAPRPGETQYF. Here the CDR3 DNA reads TGTGCCAGCACCCTCGCGCCTAGGCCGGGAGAGACCCAGTACTTC.

This sequence joins TRBV30 and TRBJ1-5; TRBD1 agrees at 11 bases. Germline V CDR1 and CDR2: GTSNPN, SVGIG (reference sequence). With 4 bases clipped from V and 5 bases from J, the junction kept 10 bases outside the gene matches. The CDR3 sequence is 16 residues long. Written as DNA, the CDR3 is TGTGCCTGGAAGGAAACCGGGACAGGGGGGGATCAGCCCCAGCATTTT. Its translation: CAWKETGTGGDQPQHF.

CDR3 sequence reads: CASSVAQSSGNTIYF. The CDR3, as DNA: TGTGCCAGCAGCGTAGCACAAAGCTCTGGAAACACCATATATTTT. The chain joins TRBV9 to TRBJ1-3, with D unclear. The V and J ends lost 0 bases and 0 bases respectively, with 7 bases between them. The CDR3 consists of 15 residues. In germline, CDR1 is SGDLS, CDR2 YYNGEE.

CDR3 sequence (DNA): TGTGCCAGCAGCCCGAGTGCCAACTATGGCTACACCTTC. It translates to CASSPSANYGYTF. The chain uses TRBV3-1 (or the pseudogene TRBV3-2) and TRBJ1-2; D is unclear. Germline V gives CDR1 LGHDT, CDR2 YNNKEL (reference sequence). V was cut by 4 bases and J by 2 bases, with 8 bases left in between. The CDR3 length is 13 residues.

The gene calls are TRBV15 and TRBJ1-2; TRBD1 agrees at 8 bases. Germline V CDR1 and CDR2: LNHNV, YYDKDF (reference sequence). V was clipped by 1 base and J by 7 bases; unmatched bases: 11. The CDR3 totals 16 residues. The CDR3: CATSRGGTGTVGGYTF. For the CDR3, the DNA is TGTGCCACCAGCAGAGGGGGGACAGGCACGGTGGGTGGCTACACCTTC.

This clone was recorded many times. This sequence joins TRBV7-9 and TRBJ2-7; 11 bases line up with TRBD1. The J segment lost 2 bases and the V segment lost 5 bases, leaving 5 bases of the junction unmatched. The CDR3 has 15 residues. Germline assignment: CDR1 SEHNR and CDR2 FQNEAQ (reference sequence). The CDR3: CASSPDRGQPYEQYF. CDR3 DNA: TGTGCCAGCAGCCCGGACAGGGGGCAACCCTACGAGCAGTACTTC.

The chain joins TRBV5-1 to TRBJ2-5; D is possibly TRBD1 (7 bases). The V gene's germline CDR1 is SGHRS and CDR2 YFSETQ. The germline V and J ends were trimmed by 4 bases and 7 bases, with 23 bases remaining between them. This CDR3 is 16 amino acids long. DNA of the CDR3: TGCGCCAGCAGCCGGAGGGACAGCCCCTCGCCAGGGACCCAGTACTTC. Translation gives CASSRRDSPSPGTQYF.

The chain has TRBV5-4 and TRBJ2-3; the match to TRBD2 covers 8 bases. The V segment lost 6 bases and the J segment 4 bases; nucleotides outside the gene matches: 10. The germline CDR1 and CDR2 sequences are SGHNT and YYREEE (reference sequence). This CDR3 has 15 residues. CDR3 region: CASTPGGSGADTQYF. Here the CDR3 DNA reads TGTGCCAGCACCCCGGGGGGGTCTGGGGCAGATACGCAGTATTTT. Based on the CDR3 plus reference TRBV5-4 and TRBJ2-3, the full variable domain is ETGVTQSPTHLIKTRGQQVTLRCSSQSGHNTVSWYQQALGQGPQFIFQYYREEENGRGNFPPRFSGLQFPNYSSELNVNALELDDSALYLCASTPGGSGADTQYFGPGTRLTVL.

The chain has TRBV28 and TRBJ1-1; TRBD1 aligns across 8 bases. CDR3 length equals 13 residues. The ends lost 6 bases at V and 2 bases at J; junction bases unmatched: 2. Per germline, CDR1 MDHEN and CDR2 SYDVKM. The CDR3 DNA reads TGTGCCAGCAGAGACAGGGGAAACACTGAAGCTTTCTTT. Encoded protein: CASRDRGNTEAFF.

The gene calls are TRBV7-9 and TRBJ2-1; D perhaps matches TRBD2 (6 bases). The ends were cut back, 6 bases at V and 3 bases at J, with 9 bases in the middle. CDR3 size: 13 residues. The germline V gene encodes CDR1 SEHNR and CDR2 FQNEAQ (reference sequence). DNA for the CDR3: TGTGCCAGCAGGCGGGACGGCTACAATGAGCAGTTCTTC. Protein: CASRRDGYNEQFF.

This rearrangement joins TRBV28 to TRBJ1-4, with D possibly matching TRBD1 (6 bases). This CDR3 contains 16 residues. V lost 2 bases, J lost 2 bases, and 12 bases lay in between. CDR1 MDHEN and CDR2 SYDVKM come from the germline V gene. CDR3 sequence (DNA): TGTGCCAGCAGTTTACAGGACAGAAGGACTAATGAAAAACTGTTTTTT. Its protein product is CASSLQDRRTNEKLFF. The full variable domain, in which reference TRBV28 and TRBJ1-4 provide the parts outside the CDR3, is DVKVTQSSRYLVKRTGEKVFLECVQDMDHENMFWYRQDPGLGLRLIYFSYDVKMKEKGDIPEGYSVSREKKERFSLILESASTNQTSMYLCASSLQDRRTNEKLFFGSGTQLSVL.

This clone was observed a single time. The rearrangement links TRBV12-5 to TRBJ2-3, with TRBD1 identical over 9 bases. In germline, CDR1 is LGHNT, CDR2 FRNRAP. After removal of 5 bases from V and 6 bases from J, the junction contained 6 bases not matched to a gene. The CDR3 contains 14 residues. This CDR3 is CASGPGTGFDTQYF. CDR3 coding DNA: TGTGCTAGTGGTCCCGGGACAGGGTTCGATACGCAGTATTTT.

The rearrangement uses TRBV29-1 and TRBJ2-4; TRBD2 agrees at 7 bases. The CDR3 extends over 16 amino acids. Germline assignment: CDR1 SQVTM and CDR2 ANQGSEA. Losses at the gene ends were 5 bases for V and 4 bases for J; bases not matched to a gene: 14. The CDR3 bases are TGCAGCGTTCGCACCGGGGGGATCCCGCCTAAAAACATTCAGTACTTC. It yields the protein CSVRTGGIPPKNIQYF.